Shown below are 30 T cell receptor beta chains from a single sample sequenced in a study of OX40 agonist ivuxolimab in advanced cancers. The repertoire was sequenced with immunoSEQ multiplex PCR; TCRdb's copy has only in-frame clones and lacks some. Of some 40,000 clones in the sample, about nine tenths were seen once. Sequenced material: CD4+ or CD8+ T cells sorted from blood, taken in a trial of the OX40 agonist ivuxolimab. The receptors stem from an adult with an advanced solid tumor such as melanoma, head and neck, liver or kidney cancer.

This clone has just a few counts. The rearrangement links TRBV19 to TRBJ2-1, with 12 bases that match TRBD1. This CDR3 spans 13 amino acids. The J segment lost 9 bases and the V segment lost 11 bases, leaving 8 bases of the junction unmatched. Germline values: CDR1 LNHDA, CDR2 SQIVND (reference sequence). The DNA of the CDR3 is TGTGCCTCCTGGGACAGGGGGCGACGTGAGCAGTTCTTC. Protein sequence: CASWDRGRREQFF.

V usage is TRBV7-9 and J usage is TRBJ1-1; D ambiguous. Germline CDR1 SEHNR, CDR2 FQNEAQ (reference sequence). V gave up 8 bases and J gave up 4 bases, with 17 bases separating them. The CDR3 length is 14 residues. CDR3 sequence: CASATLGAGTEAFF. As DNA, the CDR3 is TGTGCCAGCGCTACGCTGGGAGCGGGCACTGAAGCTTTCTTT.

The gene calls are TRBV7-9 and TRBJ1-3; tentative D call: TRBD1 (5 bases). The CDR3 is made up of 16 amino acids. Looked up from germline, CDR1 is SEHNR and CDR2 is FQNEAQ (reference sequence). Trimming removed 1 base at V and 0 bases at J, with 10 bases between. DNA of the CDR3: TGTGCCAGCAGCTTAGGCGGGGCAGACTCTGGAAACACCATATATTTT. Protein: CASSLGGADSGNTIYF.

This chain joins TRBV7-8 and TRBJ2-1, with a tentative D call TRBD2 (7 bases). The V and J ends lost 6 bases and 8 bases respectively, with 17 bases between them. Germline CDR1 reads SGHVS; CDR2 reads FQNEAQ. CDR3 length equals 14 residues. The CDR3 nucleotides read TGTGCCAGCAGTTTCGCGGGGGAGGGGGATGAGCAGTTCTTC. It yields the protein CASSFAGEGDEQFF.

The chain is built from TRBV7-9 and TRBJ2-1, with a possible D match to TRBD2 (6 bases). CDR1 SEHNR and CDR2 FQNEAQ come from the germline V gene (reference sequence). There are 18 residues in the CDR3. Trimming removed 5 bases at V and 3 bases at J, with 23 bases between. CDR3 loop: CASSPISMTGDFYNEQFF. In DNA, the CDR3 is TGTGCCAGCAGCCCCATCTCGATGACGGGAGACTTCTACAATGAGCAGTTCTTC.

V is TRBV4-2 and J is TRBJ2-7; TRBD1 agrees at 9 bases. The CDR3 has 16 residues. V trimming: 0 bases; J trimming: 1 base; junction bases outside the gene matches: 4. Germline values: CDR1 LGHNA, CDR2 YNFKEQ. The CDR3 DNA reads as TGTGCCAGCAGCCAAGACGAGACAGGGGGTTCCTACGAGCAGTACTTC. Translated: CASSQDETGGSYEQYF.

CDR3 coding DNA: TGTGCCAGCAGCTACCCAGGAACAGATACGCAGTATTTT. It is translated as CASSYPGTDTQYF. V and J are TRBV7-9 and TRBJ2-3, with D uncertain. The V gene's germline CDR1 is SEHNR and CDR2 FQNEAQ (reference sequence). The V and J ends lost 4 bases and 3 bases respectively, with 8 bases between them. CDR3 length: 13 amino acids. The variable domain in full, completed from reference TRBV7-9 and TRBJ2-3, reads DTGVSQNPRHKITKRGQNVTFRCDPISEHNRLYWYRQTLGQGPEFLTYFQNEAQLEKSRLLSDRFSAERPKGSFSTLEIQRTEQGDSAMYLCASSYPGTDTQYFGPGTRLTVL.

This chain links TRBV19 with TRBJ2-2; 11 bases align to TRBD1. V was pared by 1 base and J by 4 bases, with 11 bases of the junction left unmatched. The germline V gene encodes CDR1 LNHDA and CDR2 SQIVND (reference sequence). The CDR3 has 19 amino acids. The CDR3 here is CASSIVALWGQGGTGELFF. In nucleotides, the CDR3 is TGTGCCAGTAGTATAGTAGCATTGTGGGGACAGGGGGGCACCGGGGAGCTGTTTTTT.

The chain joins TRBV6-6 to TRBJ2-1; no firm D call. V was pared by 6 bases and J by 10 bases, with 10 bases between. Germline lookup yields CDR1 MNHNY and CDR2 SVGAGI (reference sequence). The CDR3 consists of 11 residues. The CDR3 protein is CASSPSWEQFF. As DNA, the CDR3 is TGTGCCAGCAGCCCCTCATGGGAGCAGTTCTTC.

The chain uses TRBV15 and TRBJ1-4; the D gene is possibly TRBD1 (5 bases). The V gene's germline CDR1 is LNHNV and CDR2 YYDKDF (reference sequence). The V and J ends lost 3 bases and 8 bases respectively, with 13 bases between them. The CDR3 spans 14 residues. CDR3 DNA: TGTGCCACCAGCAGTGGGGGGAGGGCGGAAAAACTGTTTTTT. This gives the protein CATSSGGRAEKLFF.

The chain uses TRBV19 and TRBJ1-5; D gene ambiguous. The CDR3 has 13 amino acids. Germline-derived CDR1 and CDR2 are LNHDA and SQIVND (reference sequence). V was cut by 5 bases and J by 1 base, with 6 bases left in between. CDR3 nucleotide sequence: TGTGCCAGTAGTTCGACAAGCAATCAGCCCCAGCATTTT. Translated, it gives CASSSTSNQPQHF.

This clone was seen a single time. The V call is TRBV7-9, the J call TRBJ2-5; 7 nucleotides agree with TRBD2. In germline, CDR1 is SEHNR, CDR2 FQNEAQ (reference sequence). V gave up 10 bases and J gave up 5 bases; unmatched junction bases: 10. The CDR3 sequence is 13 residues long. DNA of the CDR3: TGTGCCATAGGCAGTGCGGGGGAGGAGACCCAGTACTTC. Translated: CAIGSAGEETQYF.

This clone came up a few times. The chain combines TRBV7-3 with TRBJ1-4; D is uncertain. This CDR3 has 14 amino acids. V was clipped by 8 bases and J by 7 bases, with 17 bases between them. From germline, CDR1 is SGHTA and CDR2 FQGTGA. The CDR3 DNA reads as TGTGCCAGCTTAAACGGTGGGGTGGGTGAAAAACTGTTTTTT. Translation: CASLNGGVGEKLFF.

The V and J genes are TRBV15 and TRBJ1-4; D gene unclear. V was pared by 3 bases and J by 8 bases, with 10 bases between. The CDR3 totals 13 residues. CDR1 is LNHNV, CDR2 YYDKDF, per germline (reference sequence). The CDR3 DNA follows: TGTGCCACCAGCAGTGGTATTAGAGAAAAACTGTTTTTT. Amino acid sequence: CATSSGIREKLFF.

The rearrangement links TRBV18 to TRBJ2-3; D is perhaps TRBD2 (6 bases). The V end was cut by 2 bases, the J end by 4 bases, with 19 bases between. The CDR3 is 17 residues long. Germline-derived CDR1 and CDR2 are KGHSH and LQKENI. The CDR3 here is CASSPSSGEHKPDTQYF. CDR3 DNA: TGTGCCAGCTCACCATCATCGGGGGAGCACAAACCAGATACGCAGTATTTT.

The chain has TRBV7-8 and TRBJ2-1, with no clear D. The CDR3 contains 14 residues. Trimming took 3 bases from V and 8 from J, leaving 14 bases between them. Germline V gives CDR1 SGHVS, CDR2 FQNEAQ. The CDR3 here is CASSLSELGYEQFF. The CDR3 region has the DNA TGTGCCAGCAGCTTGTCAGAGCTAGGATATGAGCAGTTCTTC. The entire variable domain, with the rest obtained from reference TRBV7-8 and TRBJ2-1, is as follows: GAGVSQSPRYKVAKRGQDVALRCDPISGHVSLFWYQQALGQGPEFLTYFQNEAQLDKSGLPSDRFFAERPEGSVSTLKIQRTQQEDSAVYLCASSLSELGYEQFFGPGTRLTVL.

V and J are TRBV7-9 and TRBJ2-4; D is perhaps TRBD1 or TRBD2 (5 bases each). V gave up 5 bases and J gave up 0 bases, with 20 bases separating them. Germline values: CDR1 SEHNR, CDR2 FQNEAQ (reference sequence). This CDR3 has 18 residues. The CDR3 loop reads CASSPKLGTREAKNIQYF. The CDR3 DNA sequence: TGTGCCAGCAGCCCCAAGCTCGGGACCCGTGAAGCCAAAAACATTCAGTACTTC. The complete variable domain, with remaining parts taken from reference TRBV7-9 and TRBJ2-4, reads DTGVSQNPRHKITKRGQNVTFRCDPISEHNRLYWYRQTLGQGPEFLTYFQNEAQLEKSRLLSDRFSAERPKGSFSTLEIQRTEQGDSAMYLCASSPKLGTREAKNIQYFGAGTRLSVL.

V gene TRBV27 combines with J gene TRBJ2-3, with D perhaps matching TRBD1 or TRBD2 (5 bases each). Germline CDR1 MNHEY, CDR2 SMNVEV (reference sequence). V dropped 8 bases and J dropped 2 bases, with 8 bases sitting between them. The CDR3 totals 12 residues. The CDR3 is CASQGVTDTQYF. The DNA for the CDR3 is TGTGCCAGCCAGGGAGTCACAGATACGCAGTATTTT.

The V call is TRBV18, the J call TRBJ1-1, with D perhaps matching TRBD1 (5 bases). Germline V gene data show CDR1 as KGHSH and CDR2 as LQKENI. The CDR3 contains 15 residues. V was cut by 3 bases and J by 1 base, with 12 bases left in between. Written as DNA, the CDR3 is TGTGCCAGCTCACCTTCAGGGAGGAGGAACACTGAAGCTTTCTTT. As protein: CASSPSGRRNTEAFF.

The chain couples TRBV11-2 to TRBJ2-3, with TRBD2 identical over 9 bases. Unmatched junction bases numbered 4, after V lost 0 bases and J lost 3 bases. Looked up from germline, CDR1 is SGHAT and CDR2 is FQNNGV. This CDR3 has 16 amino acids. The CDR3 DNA reads as TGTGCCAGCAGCTTAGATGAAGGACTAGCGACAGATACGCAGTATTTT. It is translated as CASSLDEGLATDTQYF. The variable domain in full, completed from reference TRBV11-2 and TRBJ2-3, reads EAGVAQSPRYKIIEKRQSVAFWCNPISGHATLYWYQQILGQGPKLLIQFQNNGVVDDSQLPKDRFSAERLKGVDSTLKIQPAKLEDSAVYLCASSLDEGLATDTQYFGPGTRLTVL.

This clone counts as medium-sized. The chain joins TRBV19 to TRBJ1-2; 7 bases align to TRBD1. The CDR3 spans 15 residues. The germline gives CDR1 LNHDA, CDR2 SQIVND (reference sequence). The V and J ends lost 0 bases and 4 bases, in that order; junction bases with no gene match: 5. The CDR3 protein is CASSIDLRGSYGYTF. The CDR3, as DNA: TGTGCCAGTAGTATAGATCTCAGGGGGTCCTATGGCTACACCTTC.

This clone showed up just a few times. Other DNA sequences in this sample translate to the same CDR3. This chain joins TRBV29-1 and TRBJ2-1, with TRBD2 matching over 13 bases. Germline lookup yields CDR1 SQVTM and CDR2 ANQGSEA. Trimming at V came to 1 base and at J to 3 bases, leaving 0 bases not matched to a gene. The CDR3 loop spans 15 amino acids. In DNA form, the CDR3 reads TGCAGCGTTGAAGGGACTAGCGGGAGCTACAATGAGCAGTTCTTC. Its translation is CSVEGTSGSYNEQFF.

The chain recombines TRBV7-9 with TRBJ1-2; D ambiguous. The V end lost 4 bases, the J end lost 3 bases, and 18 bases lay between the germline ends. The CDR3 runs 16 residues. The germline gives CDR1 SEHNR, CDR2 FQNEAQ (reference sequence). The CDR3 DNA is TGTGCCAGCAGCTCAGACGGGGAGCCTTGGGACTATGGCTACACCTTC. This translates into CASSSDGEPWDYGYTF.

The chain recombines TRBV11-2 with TRBJ2-1; D perhaps matches TRBD1 (5 bases). Germline V gene data show CDR1 as SGHAT and CDR2 as FQNNGV. The CDR3 is 13 amino acids. The V and J ends lost 2 bases and 8 bases respectively, with 10 bases between them. The CDR3 coding sequence is TGTGCCAGCAGCTTAAGCCAGGGATATGAGCAGTTCTTC. Residues: CASSLSQGYEQFF. The entire variable domain, with the rest obtained from reference TRBV11-2 and TRBJ2-1, is as follows: EAGVAQSPRYKIIEKRQSVAFWCNPISGHATLYWYQQILGQGPKLLIQFQNNGVVDDSQLPKDRFSAERLKGVDSTLKIQPAKLEDSAVYLCASSLSQGYEQFFGPGTRLTVL.

The chain combines TRBV10-1 with TRBJ2-1; TRBD1 matches 11 bases. With 1 base clipped from V and 5 bases from J, the junction kept 7 bases outside the gene matches. CDR1 is WNHNN and CDR2 is SYGVQD in the germline V gene (reference sequence). CDR3 length equals 17 residues. CDR3 protein: CASSEWFGQGANNEQFF. As DNA, the CDR3 is TGCGCCAGCAGTGAGTGGTTTGGACAGGGGGCGAACAATGAGCAGTTCTTC.

The chain combines TRBV7-3 with TRBJ1-1; D not certain. Germline V gives CDR1 SGHTA, CDR2 FQGTGA. There are 12 residues in the CDR3. V was trimmed by 2 bases and J by 4 bases, leaving 5 bases between them. CDR3 loop: CASSLGSTEAFF. CDR3 nucleotides: TGTGCCAGCAGCTTAGGCAGCACTGAAGCTTTCTTT.

The chain carries TRBV7-8 and TRBJ2-1; D is unresolved. V was clipped by 1 base and J by 7 bases, with 5 bases between them. From germline, CDR1 is SGHVS and CDR2 FQNEAQ. CDR3 length equals 12 residues. The CDR3 here is CASSLGWNEQFF. In nucleotides, the CDR3 is TGTGCCAGCAGCTTAGGTTGGAATGAGCAGTTCTTC.

The chain is built from TRBV19 and TRBJ2-7; D may be TRBD1 (6 bases). This CDR3 is built from 13 residues. Germline V CDR1 and CDR2: LNHDA, SQIVND (reference sequence). V was shortened by 5 bases and J by 4 bases, with 12 bases between the two germline ends. CDR3 region: CASSGTKSYEQYF. The DNA for the CDR3 is TGTGCCAGTAGTGGGACAAAGAGTTACGAGCAGTACTTC.

This chain connects TRBV25-1 to TRBJ1-5, with D tentatively TRBD1 (6 bases). The CDR3 loop spans 13 amino acids. Trimming removed 8 bases from V and 3 bases from J, with 11 bases in between. Germline loops: CDR1 MGHDK, CDR2 SYGVNS. The CDR3 here is CASGWTDNQPQHF. The CDR3 nucleotides read TGTGCCAGCGGATGGACAGACAATCAGCCCCAGCATTTT.

The V and J genes are TRBV27 and TRBJ2-6, with D perhaps TRBD2 (5 bases). V shed 0 bases and J shed 2 bases, with 5 bases lying between them. The germline V gene encodes CDR1 MNHEY and CDR2 SMNVEV (reference sequence). The CDR3 is 15 amino acids. CDR3 nucleotides: TGTGCCAGCAGTTTATCCGGGGCTGGGGCCAACGTCCTGACTTTC. Protein: CASSLSGAGANVLTF. Based on the CDR3 plus reference TRBV27 and TRBJ2-6, the full variable domain is EAQVTQNPRYLITVTGKKLTVTCSQNMNHEYMSWYRQDPGLGLRQIYYSMNVEVTDKGDVPEGYKVSRKEKRNFPLILESPSPNQTSLYFCASSLSGAGANVLTFGAGSRLTVL.